The 10 T cell receptor beta chains below all came from one sample that was sequenced in a study of cytomegalovirus exposure and HLA in healthy donors. PCR involved 60 Vbeta and 13 Jbeta primers. Repertoires were generated with immunoSEQ multiplex PCR, while TCRdb's copy carries only in-frame clones and drops some. There are approximately 170,000 clones in the sample; 65% to 75% occur only once, and 4.5% to 5.5% lies in the top ten. Sequenced: PBMCs. These receptor sequences come from a man under 40 in good health and CMV-seropositive.

The chain carries TRBV7-2 and TRBJ2-5; TRBD2 might be the D (6 bases). Judging by the DNA end, TRBJ2-7 fits better; the J call may be wrong. The CDR3 extends over 16 amino acids. Germline V gives CDR1 SGHTA, CDR2 FQGNSA. In DNA form, the CDR3 reads TGTGCCAGCAGCTTAGGTGGGGGGAATGGGGTCGGCGAGCAGTACTTC. Its protein product is CASSLGGGNGVGEQYF.

This clone was detected only once. CDR3 sequence reads: CASSFLRGGEQFF. The CDR3 DNA follows: TGTGCCAGCAGCTTTTTACGCGGAGGTGAGCAGTTCTTC. J is TRBJ2-1 and V is TRBV13, with D perhaps matching TRBD2 (5 bases). The CDR3 extends over 13 amino acids. From germline, CDR1 is PRHDT and CDR2 FYEKMQ (reference sequence). With 3 bases removed from V and 9 bases from J, the gap between germline ends came to 12 bases.

The sample holds a few counts of this clone. The genes are TRBV6-1 and TRBJ1-2; TRBD1 agrees at 10 bases. Losses at the gene ends were 4 bases for V and 8 bases for J; bases not matched to a gene: 7. The CDR3 has 14 residues. CDR1 is MNHNS and CDR2 is SASEGT in the germline V gene. CDR3 residues: CASSGGQGRGGYTF. The CDR3 nucleotides are TGTGCCAGCAGTGGGGGACAGGGGCGCGGGGGCTACACCTTC.

V is TRBV14 and J is TRBJ1-5, with a possible D match to TRBD1 (5 bases). This CDR3 contains 16 residues. Germline V gives CDR1 SGHDN, CDR2 FVKESK. V was cut by 2 bases and J by 8 bases, with 19 bases left in between. In nucleotides, the CDR3 is TGTGCCAGCAGCCAAAAAAGGACAAGAGTCAAGGAGCCCCAGCATTTT. Its translation: CASSQKRTRVKEPQHF.

The chain uses TRBV10-2 and TRBJ2-5; 8 nucleotides match TRBD1. Losses at the gene ends were 2 bases for V and 4 bases for J; bases not matched to a gene: 3. This CDR3 contains 14 residues. Germline V gene data show CDR1 as WSHSY and CDR2 as SAAADI. CDR3 loop: CASSETGGVETQYF. CDR3 nucleotides: TGCGCCAGCAGTGAGACAGGGGGAGTAGAGACCCAGTACTTC.

The rearrangement joins TRBV7-2 to TRBJ2-5; D uncertain. The V and J ends lost 3 bases and 5 bases respectively, with 13 bases between them. The CDR3 loop spans 14 amino acids. Germline values: CDR1 SGHTA, CDR2 FQGNSA. Here the CDR3 DNA reads TGTGCCAGCAGCTTTATAGGCGGTTCGGAGACCCAGTACTTC. Its protein is CASSFIGGSETQYF.

This chain connects TRBV11-2 to TRBJ2-7; 7 positions agree with TRBD2. CDR1 is SGHAT and CDR2 is FQNNGV in the germline V gene. The V and J ends lost 5 bases and 7 bases, in that order; junction bases with no gene match: 14. The CDR3 length is 15 residues. The CDR3 DNA reads TGTGCCAGCAGCCCAAGGGGCGGGAGTACGGGTGAGCAGTACTTC. This encodes CASSPRGGSTGEQYF.

The genes are TRBV9 and TRBJ2-5, with 7 bases lining up with TRBD1. J lost 1 base, V lost 3 bases, and 3 bases had no gene match. The CDR3 runs 14 residues. The germline CDR1 and CDR2 sequences are SGDLS and YYNGEE. The CDR3 loop reads CASSAGQLQETQYF. CDR3 sequence (DNA): TGTGCCAGCAGCGCGGGACAGCTCCAAGAGACCCAGTACTTC.

The DNA of the CDR3 is TGTGCCAGCAGCCCCAATTGGGGGGTAGGGTGGGCTTTCTTT. Amino acid sequence: CASSPNWGVGWAFF. V gene TRBV28 combines with J gene TRBJ1-1, with D perhaps TRBD1 (5 bases). The CDR3 has 14 amino acids. Germline CDR1 reads MDHEN; CDR2 reads SYDVKM. V was clipped by 6 bases and J by 11 bases, with 22 bases between them.

The chain joins TRBV28 to TRBJ2-7, with TRBD2 matching over 9 bases. The CDR3 is 16 amino acids. CDR1 MDHEN and CDR2 SYDVKM come from the germline V gene. J gave up 4 bases and V 6 bases, and 13 bases lay outside the gene matches. The DNA for the CDR3 is TGTGCCAGCAGCACCTCATTAGGGACTAGCTTTTACGAGCAGTACTTC. This codes for CASSTSLGTSFYEQYF. Complete variable domain (other parts from reference TRBV28 and TRBJ2-7): DVKVTQSSRYLVKRTGEKVFLECVQDMDHENMFWYRQDPGLGLRLIYFSYDVKMKEKGDIPEGYSVSREKKERFSLILESASTNQTSMYLCASSTSLGTSFYEQYFGPGTRLTVT.